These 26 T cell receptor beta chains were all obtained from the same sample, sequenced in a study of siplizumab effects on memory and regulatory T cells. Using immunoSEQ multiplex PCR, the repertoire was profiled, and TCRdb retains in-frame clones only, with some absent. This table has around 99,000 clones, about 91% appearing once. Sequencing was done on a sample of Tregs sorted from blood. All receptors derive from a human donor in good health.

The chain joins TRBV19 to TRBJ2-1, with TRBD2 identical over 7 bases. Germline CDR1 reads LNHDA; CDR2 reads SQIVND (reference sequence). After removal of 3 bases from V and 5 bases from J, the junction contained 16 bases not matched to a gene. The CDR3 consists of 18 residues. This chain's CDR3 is CASSMRIYRAGSDNEQFF. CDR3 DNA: TGTGCCAGTAGTATGCGAATATACAGAGCGGGATCGGACAATGAGCAGTTCTTC.

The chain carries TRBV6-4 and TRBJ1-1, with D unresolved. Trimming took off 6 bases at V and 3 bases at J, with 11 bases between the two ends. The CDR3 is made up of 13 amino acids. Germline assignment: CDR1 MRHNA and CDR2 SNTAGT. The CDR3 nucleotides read TGTGCCAGCAGGAGGACGGAGTACACTGAAGCTTTCTTT. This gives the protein CASRRTEYTEAFF.

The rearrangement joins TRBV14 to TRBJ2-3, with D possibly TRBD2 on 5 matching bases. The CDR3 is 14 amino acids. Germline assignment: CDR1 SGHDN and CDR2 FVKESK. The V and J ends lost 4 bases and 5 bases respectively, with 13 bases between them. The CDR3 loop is CASSPLIGGDTQYF. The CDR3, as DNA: TGTGCCAGCAGCCCCCTAATTGGAGGAGATACGCAGTATTTT. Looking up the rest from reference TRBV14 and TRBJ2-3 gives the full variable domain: EAGVTQFPSHSVIEKGQTVTLRCDPISGHDNLYWYRRVMGKEIKFLLHFVKESKQDESGMPNNRFLAERTGGTYSTLKVQPAELEDSGVYFCASSPLIGGDTQYFGPGTRLTVL.

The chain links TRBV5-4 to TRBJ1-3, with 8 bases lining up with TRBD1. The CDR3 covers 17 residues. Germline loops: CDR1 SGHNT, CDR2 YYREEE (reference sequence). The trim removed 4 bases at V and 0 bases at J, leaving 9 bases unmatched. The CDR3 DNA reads TGTGCCAGCAGCCCCCAGAAGGGACAGGCCTCTGGAAACACCATATATTTT. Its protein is CASSPQKGQASGNTIYF. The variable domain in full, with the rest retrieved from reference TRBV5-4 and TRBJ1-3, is ETGVTQSPTHLIKTRGQQVTLRCSSQSGHNTVSWYQQALGQGPQFIFQYYREEENGRGNFPPRFSGLQFPNYSSELNVNALELDDSALYLCASSPQKGQASGNTIYFGEGSWLTVV.

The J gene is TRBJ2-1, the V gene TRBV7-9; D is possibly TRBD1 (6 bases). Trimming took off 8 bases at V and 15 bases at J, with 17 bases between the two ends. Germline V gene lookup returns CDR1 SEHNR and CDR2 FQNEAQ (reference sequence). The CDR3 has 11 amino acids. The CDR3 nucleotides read TGTGCCAGCCGTGAGGGGCAGGGGCCGTTCTTC. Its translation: CASREGQGPFF.

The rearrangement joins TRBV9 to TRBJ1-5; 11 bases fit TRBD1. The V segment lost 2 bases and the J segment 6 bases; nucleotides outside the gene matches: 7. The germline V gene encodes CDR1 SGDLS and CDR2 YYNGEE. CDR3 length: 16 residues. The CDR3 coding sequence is TGTGCCAGCAGCGTGGGGACAGGGGGTTGGGTTCAGCCCCAGCATTTT. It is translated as CASSVGTGGWVQPQHF.

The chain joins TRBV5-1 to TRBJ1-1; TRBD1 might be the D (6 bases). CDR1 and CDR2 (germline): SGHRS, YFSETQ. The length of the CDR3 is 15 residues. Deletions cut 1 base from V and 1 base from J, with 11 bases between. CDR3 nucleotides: TGCGCCAGCAGCTTGTTCGGGGGGCAGAACACTGAAGCTTTCTTT. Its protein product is CASSLFGGQNTEAFF.

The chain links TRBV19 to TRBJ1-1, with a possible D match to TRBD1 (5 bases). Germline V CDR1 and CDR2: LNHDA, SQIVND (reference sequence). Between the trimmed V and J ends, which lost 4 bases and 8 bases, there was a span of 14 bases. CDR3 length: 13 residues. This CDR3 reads CASSTQGSEEAFF. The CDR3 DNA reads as TGTGCCAGTAGTACGCAGGGAAGTGAAGAAGCTTTCTTT.

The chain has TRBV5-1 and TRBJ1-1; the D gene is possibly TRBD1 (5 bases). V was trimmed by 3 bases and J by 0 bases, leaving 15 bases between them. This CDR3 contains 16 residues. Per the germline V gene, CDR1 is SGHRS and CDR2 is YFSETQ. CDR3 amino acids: CASSSGTLRMNTEAFF. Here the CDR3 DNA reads TGCGCCAGCAGCTCGGGGACGTTAAGGATGAACACTGAAGCTTTCTTT.

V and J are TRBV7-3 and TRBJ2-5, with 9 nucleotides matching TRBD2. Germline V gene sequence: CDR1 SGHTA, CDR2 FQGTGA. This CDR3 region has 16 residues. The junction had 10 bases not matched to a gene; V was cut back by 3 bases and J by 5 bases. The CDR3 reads CASSLGNSGREETQYF. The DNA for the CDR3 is TGTGCCAGCAGCTTGGGAAATAGCGGGAGAGAGGAGACCCAGTACTTC.

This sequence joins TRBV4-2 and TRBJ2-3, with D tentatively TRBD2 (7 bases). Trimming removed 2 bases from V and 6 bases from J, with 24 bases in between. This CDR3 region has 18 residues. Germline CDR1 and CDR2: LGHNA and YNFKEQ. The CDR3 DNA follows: TGTGCCAGCAGCCAACTAATCTTCTTGGGGGGGGCTTCGGATACGCAGTATTTT. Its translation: CASSQLIFLGGASDTQYF.

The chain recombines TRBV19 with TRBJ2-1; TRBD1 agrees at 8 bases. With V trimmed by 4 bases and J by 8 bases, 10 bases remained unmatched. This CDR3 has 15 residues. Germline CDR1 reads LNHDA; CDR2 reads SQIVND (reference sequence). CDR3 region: CASSKDRAPRDEQFF. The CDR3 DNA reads TGTGCCAGTAGTAAGGACAGGGCGCCTAGGGATGAGCAGTTCTTC.

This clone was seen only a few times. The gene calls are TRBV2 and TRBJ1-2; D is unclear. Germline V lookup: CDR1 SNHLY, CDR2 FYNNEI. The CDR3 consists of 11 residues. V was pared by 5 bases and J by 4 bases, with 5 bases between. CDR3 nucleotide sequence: TGTGCCAGCAGTCTGAGCTATGGCTACACCTTC. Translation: CASSLSYGYTF. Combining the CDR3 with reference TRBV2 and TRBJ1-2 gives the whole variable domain EPEVTQTPSHQVTQMGQEVILRCVPISNHLYFYWYRQILGQKVEFLVSFYNNEISEKSEIFDDQFSVERPDGSNFTLKIRSTKLEDSAMYFCASSLSYGYTFGSGTRLTVV.

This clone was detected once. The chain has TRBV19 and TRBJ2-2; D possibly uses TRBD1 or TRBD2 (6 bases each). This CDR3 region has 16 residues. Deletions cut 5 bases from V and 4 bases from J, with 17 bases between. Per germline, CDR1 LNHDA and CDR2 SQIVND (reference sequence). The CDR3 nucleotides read TGTGCCAGTAGTGGAGGAGGGGGGCCCGGCACCGGGGAGCTGTTTTTT. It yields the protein CASSGGGGPGTGELFF.

The CDR3 is CASSGTGLSEAFF. The CDR3 DNA reads TGCGCCAGCAGCGGGACAGGCTTATCTGAAGCTTTCTTT. The V and J genes are TRBV5-1 and TRBJ1-1; 8 nucleotides line up with TRBD1. CDR1 and CDR2 from the germline V gene are SGHRS and YFSETQ. V lost 4 bases to trimming and J lost 6 bases; unmatched junction nucleotides: 5. This CDR3 region has 13 residues.

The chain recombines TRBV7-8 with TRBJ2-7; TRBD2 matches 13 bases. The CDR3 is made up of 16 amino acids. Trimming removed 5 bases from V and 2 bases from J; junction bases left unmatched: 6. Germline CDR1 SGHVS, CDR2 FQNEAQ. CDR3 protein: CASSPGTSGVPYEQYF. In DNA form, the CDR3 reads TGTGCCAGCAGCCCGGGGACTAGCGGGGTCCCCTACGAGCAGTACTTC. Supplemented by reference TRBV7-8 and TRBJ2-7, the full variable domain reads GAGVSQSPRYKVAKRGQDVALRCDPISGHVSLFWYQQALGQGPEFLTYFQNEAQLDKSGLPSDRFFAERPEGSVSTLKIQRTQQEDSAVYLCASSPGTSGVPYEQYFGPGTRLTVT.

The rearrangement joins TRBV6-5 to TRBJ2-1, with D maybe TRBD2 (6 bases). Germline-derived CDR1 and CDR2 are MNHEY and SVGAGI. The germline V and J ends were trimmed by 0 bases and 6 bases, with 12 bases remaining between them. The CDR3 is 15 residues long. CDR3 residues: CASSYSTRRGNEQFF. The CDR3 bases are TGTGCCAGCAGTTACTCGACTAGACGGGGCAATGAGCAGTTCTTC.

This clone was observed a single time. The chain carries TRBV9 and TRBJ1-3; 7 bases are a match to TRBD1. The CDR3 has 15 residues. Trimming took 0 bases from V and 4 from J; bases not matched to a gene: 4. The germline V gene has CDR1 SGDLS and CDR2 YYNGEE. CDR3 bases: TGTGCCAGCAGCGTAGACGGGACAGAAGGAAACACCATATATTTT. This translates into CASSVDGTEGNTIYF.

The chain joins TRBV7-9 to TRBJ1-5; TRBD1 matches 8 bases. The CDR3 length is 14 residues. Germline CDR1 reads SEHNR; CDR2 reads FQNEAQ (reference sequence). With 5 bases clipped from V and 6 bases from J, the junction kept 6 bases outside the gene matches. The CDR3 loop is CASSAQGGGQPQHF. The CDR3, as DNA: TGTGCCAGCAGCGCACAGGGGGGGGGTCAGCCCCAGCATTTT.

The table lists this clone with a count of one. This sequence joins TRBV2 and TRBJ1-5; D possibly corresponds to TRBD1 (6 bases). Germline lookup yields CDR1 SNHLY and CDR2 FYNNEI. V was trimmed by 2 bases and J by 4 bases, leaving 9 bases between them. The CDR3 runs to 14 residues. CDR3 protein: CASSEQGRNQPQHF. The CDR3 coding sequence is TGTGCCAGCAGTGAACAGGGGAGAAATCAGCCCCAGCATTTT.

The CDR3 protein is CASSLGQGDTEAFF. The CDR3 DNA follows: TGTGCCAGCTCGCTCGGACAGGGGGACACTGAAGCTTTCTTT. The gene calls are TRBV18 and TRBJ1-1; 10 positions agree with TRBD1. There are 14 residues in the CDR3. Germline V gene data show CDR1 as KGHSH and CDR2 as LQKENI. Trimming at V came to 6 bases and at J to 3 bases, leaving 4 bases not matched to a gene.

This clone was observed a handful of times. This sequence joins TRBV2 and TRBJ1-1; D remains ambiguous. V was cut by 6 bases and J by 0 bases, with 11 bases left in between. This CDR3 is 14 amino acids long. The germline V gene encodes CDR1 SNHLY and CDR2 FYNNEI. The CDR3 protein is CASSAQMMNTEAFF. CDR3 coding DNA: TGTGCCAGCAGCGCTCAGATGATGAACACTGAAGCTTTCTTT.

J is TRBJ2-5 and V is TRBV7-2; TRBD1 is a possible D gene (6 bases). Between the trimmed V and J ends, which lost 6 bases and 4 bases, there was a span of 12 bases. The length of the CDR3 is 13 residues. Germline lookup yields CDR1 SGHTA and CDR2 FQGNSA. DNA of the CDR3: TGTGCCAGCAGGTTTGGGGGCGGAGAGACCCAGTACTTC. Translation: CASRFGGGETQYF.

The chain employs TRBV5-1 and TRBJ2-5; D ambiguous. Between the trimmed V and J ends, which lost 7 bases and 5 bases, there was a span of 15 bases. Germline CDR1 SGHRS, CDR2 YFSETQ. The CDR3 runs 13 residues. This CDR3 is CASRPTGLETQYF. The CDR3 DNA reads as TGCGCCAGCCGACCTACGGGTCTGGAGACCCAGTACTTC.

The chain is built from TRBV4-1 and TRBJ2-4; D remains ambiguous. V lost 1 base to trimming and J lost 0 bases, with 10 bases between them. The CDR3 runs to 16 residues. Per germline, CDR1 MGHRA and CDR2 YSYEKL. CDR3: CASSQVRSGAKNIQYF. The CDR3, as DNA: TGCGCCAGCAGCCAAGTACGGTCAGGAGCCAAAAACATTCAGTACTTC.

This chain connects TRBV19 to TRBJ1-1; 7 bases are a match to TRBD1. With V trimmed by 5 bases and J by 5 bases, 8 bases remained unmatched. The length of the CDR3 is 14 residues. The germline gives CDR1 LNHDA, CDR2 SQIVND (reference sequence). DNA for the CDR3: TGTGCCAGTAGTCCAGGACAGGCAAGAACTGAAGCTTTCTTT. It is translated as CASSPGQARTEAFF.